A single sample is the source of the 23 T cell receptor beta chains below, sequenced in a study of technical replicates of blood from a few donors. Only in-frame clones appear in the TCRdb table, and some are missing; sequencing was by immunoSEQ multiplex PCR. In the table there are some 94,000 clones, just under 95% of which are singletons. The specimen sequenced was T cells isolated from PBMCs. The receptors here all came from a human donor in good health.

This sequence joins TRBV7-3 and TRBJ2-7; D is unresolved. V was cut by 2 bases and J by 1 base, with 3 bases left in between. The CDR3 sequence is 12 residues long. Per the germline V gene, CDR1 is SGHTA and CDR2 is FQGTGA. The CDR3 loop is CASSLSSYEQYF. The CDR3 DNA reads as TGTGCCAGCAGCTTATCGTCCTACGAGCAGTACTTC.

V usage is TRBV7-9 and J usage is TRBJ2-3; D perhaps matches TRBD2 (5 bases). The CDR3 is made up of 14 amino acids. Trimming removed 5 bases at V and 2 bases at J, with 11 bases between. Germline V lookup: CDR1 SEHNR, CDR2 FQNEAQ (reference sequence). The CDR3 DNA follows: TGTGCCAGCAGCGGGAGACCTTCCACAGATACGCAGTATTTT. It translates to CASSGRPSTDTQYF.

Only one count was recorded for this clone. The chain recombines TRBV5-4 with TRBJ2-1; maybe TRBD2 (5 bases). The CDR3 covers 13 residues. CDR1 is SGHNT and CDR2 is YYREEE in the germline V gene (reference sequence). V gave up 0 bases and J gave up 6 bases, with 7 bases separating them. CDR3 amino acids: CASSLAEGNEQFF. As DNA, the CDR3 is TGTGCCAGCAGCTTGGCCGAGGGCAATGAGCAGTTCTTC.

V gene TRBV6-1 combines with J gene TRBJ2-1; D gene unclear. Germline CDR1 reads MNHNS; CDR2 reads SASEGT. Trimming stripped 1 base from V and 3 bases from J, with 10 bases between. The CDR3 totals 15 residues. This CDR3 is CASSEGGEFYNEQFF. CDR3 coding DNA: TGTGCCAGCAGTGAAGGTGGAGAGTTCTACAATGAGCAGTTCTTC.

The chain combines TRBV27 with TRBJ2-6; 9 bases map to TRBD1. CDR3 length: 17 amino acids. V shed 4 bases and J 0 bases; nucleotides not matched to a gene: 4. In germline, CDR1 is MNHEY, CDR2 SMNVEV (reference sequence). The CDR3 protein is CASSSGQGYSGANVLTF. The CDR3 coding sequence is TGTGCCAGCAGTTCGGGACAGGGCTACTCTGGGGCCAACGTCCTGACTTTC. The full variable domain, rest sourced from reference TRBV27 and TRBJ2-6, is EAQVTQNPRYLITVTGKKLTVTCSQNMNHEYMSWYRQDPGLGLRQIYYSMNVEVTDKGDVPEGYKVSRKEKRNFPLILESPSPNQTSLYFCASSSGQGYSGANVLTFGAGSRLTVL.

The V gene is TRBV6-6, the J gene TRBJ2-2; D may be TRBD1 (5 bases). The germline V and J ends were trimmed by 5 bases and 6 bases, with 16 bases remaining between them. Germline CDR1 is MNHNY and CDR2 is SVGAGI (reference sequence). This CDR3 spans 15 amino acids. In nucleotides, the CDR3 is TGTGCCAGCAGTGTTCCGACAGAGAGCCCCGGGGAGCTGTTTTTT. Protein sequence: CASSVPTESPGELFF.

The chain is built from TRBV5-1 and TRBJ2-2; 8 bases fit TRBD1. Per germline, CDR1 SGHRS and CDR2 YFSETQ. J lost 4 bases, V lost 4 bases, and 9 bases had no gene match. This CDR3 spans 16 amino acids. This CDR3 reads CASSPRTGLSTGELFF. In DNA, the CDR3 is TGCGCCAGCAGCCCAAGGACAGGGTTGTCCACCGGGGAGCTGTTTTTT.

The chain uses TRBV5-1 and TRBJ2-7, with 10 bases lining up with TRBD2. Unmatched junction bases numbered 14, after V lost 3 bases and J lost 5 bases. CDR3 length: 17 residues. The germline CDR1 and CDR2 sequences are SGHRS and YFSETQ. CDR3 protein: CASSSDLAGAGGHEQYF. CDR3 nucleotide sequence: TGCGCCAGCAGCTCGGATCTAGCGGGAGCCGGGGGCCACGAGCAGTACTTC.

V usage is TRBV30 and J usage is TRBJ1-2; a possible D gene is TRBD1 (6 bases). The CDR3 is 13 amino acids. V was trimmed by 2 bases and J by 7 bases, leaving 14 bases between them. Germline-derived CDR1 and CDR2 are GTSNPN and SVGIG (reference sequence). The chain's CDR3 is CAWSTGGRSGYTF. In DNA, the CDR3 is TGTGCCTGGAGTACGGGGGGGCGCTCTGGCTACACCTTC.

The rearrangement joins TRBV19 to TRBJ1-2, with D possibly matching TRBD1 (6 bases). There are 16 residues in the CDR3. The germline CDR1 and CDR2 sequences are LNHDA and SQIVND (reference sequence). Trimming took 4 bases from V and 6 from J, leaving 21 bases between them. The CDR3 coding sequence is TGTGCCAGTAGTACCGCCCTCGGGGGGCATGTGGATGGCTACACCTTC. It specifies CASSTALGGHVDGYTF.

CDR3 in amino acids: CASSVTGLGNTIYF. DNA for the CDR3: TGTGCCAGTAGTGTGACAGGCCTCGGAAACACCATATATTTT. The rearrangement uses TRBV19 and TRBJ1-3, with D perhaps TRBD1 (6 bases). Germline V gene sequence: CDR1 LNHDA, CDR2 SQIVND (reference sequence). This CDR3 is built from 14 residues. V lost 5 bases and J lost 4, with 12 bases in between. The whole variable domain, remainder taken from reference TRBV19 and TRBJ1-3, is DGGITQSPKYLFRKEGQNVTLSCEQNLNHDAMYWYRQDPGQGLRLIYYSQIVNDFQKGDIAEGYSVSREKKESFPLTVTSAQKNPTAFYLCASSVTGLGNTIYFGEGSWLTVV.

The V and J genes are TRBV4-1 and TRBJ2-3; TRBD2 matches 8 bases. Trimming removed 2 bases from V and 0 bases from J; junction bases left unmatched: 10. Germline CDR1 is MGHRA and CDR2 is YSYEKL. The CDR3 is 18 residues long. CDR3 DNA sequence: TGCGCCAGCAGCCAAAGGACTGGTGGCGGGAGGAGCACAGATACGCAGTATTTT. Its translation is CASSQRTGGGRSTDTQYF.

This chain joins TRBV5-1 and TRBJ2-7; D is possibly TRBD2 (5 bases). V lost 0 bases and J 4 bases, leaving 5 bases between the germline ends. CDR1 is SGHRS, CDR2 YFSETQ, per germline. This CDR3 has 12 residues. CDR3 sequence (DNA): TGCGCCAGCAGCTTGGGGGAGTACGAGCAGTACTTC. Translated: CASSLGEYEQYF.

The chain combines TRBV27 with TRBJ1-5; 9 bases line up with TRBD1. The CDR3 covers 17 residues. V was clipped by 8 bases and J by 0 bases; unmatched bases: 11. In germline, CDR1 is MNHEY, CDR2 SMNVEV (reference sequence). CDR3 sequence (DNA): TGTGCCAGCCAAGGCGGGACAGGGTCTCATAGCAATCAGCCCCAGCATTTT. It translates to CASQGGTGSHSNQPQHF.

J is TRBJ2-7 and V is TRBV29-1; 7 bases map to TRBD2. Germline V gives CDR1 SQVTM, CDR2 ANQGSEA. The CDR3 covers 13 residues. J lost 3 bases, V lost 5 bases, and 7 bases had no gene match. The CDR3 spells CSVSGENLYEQYF. Here the CDR3 DNA reads TGCAGCGTTAGCGGGGAGAACCTCTACGAGCAGTACTTC.

The gene calls are TRBV7-2 and TRBJ2-3, with D hard to call. Trimming left V 4 bases short and J 0 bases short, with 11 bases between. The germline gives CDR1 SGHTA, CDR2 FQGNSA. The CDR3 covers 15 residues. For the CDR3, the DNA is TGTGCCAGCAGCTCCCCAGTGCTTAGCACAGATACGCAGTATTTT. It translates to CASSSPVLSTDTQYF.

The chain couples TRBV5-1 to TRBJ1-2; D call uncertain. There are 14 residues in the CDR3. V dropped 0 bases and J dropped 8 bases, with 14 bases sitting between them. CDR1 and CDR2 (germline): SGHRS, YFSETQ. The CDR3 loop is CASSLGTLSGGYTF. CDR3 sequence (DNA): TGCGCCAGCAGCTTGGGTACCCTATCGGGGGGCTACACCTTC.

This chain connects TRBV2 to TRBJ2-7; unclear D gene. Trimming cost V 7 bases and J 4 bases, with 11 bases left between them. The CDR3 is 12 residues long. Germline-derived CDR1 and CDR2 are SNHLY and FYNNEI. The CDR3 DNA reads as TGTGCCAGCAACACCCTTCGTTACGAGCAGTACTTC. Protein product: CASNTLRYEQYF.

The chain combines TRBV5-4 with TRBJ2-3; D remains ambiguous. Deletions cut 0 bases from V and 8 bases from J, with 13 bases between. Germline lookup yields CDR1 SGHNT and CDR2 YYREEE (reference sequence). This CDR3 has 14 residues. The CDR3 loop reads CASSLAEAPITQYF. CDR3 nucleotides: TGTGCCAGCAGCTTGGCCGAGGCTCCTATTACGCAGTATTTT.

V usage is TRBV5-1 and J usage is TRBJ2-3, with 8 bases lining up with TRBD2. The CDR3 is 17 residues long. Per the germline V gene, CDR1 is SGHRS and CDR2 is YFSETQ. The V gene end was trimmed by 1 base and the J gene end by 4 bases; junction bases not matched to a gene: 11. The chain's CDR3 is CASSLQTGRELADTQYF. The CDR3 coding sequence is TGCGCCAGCAGCTTGCAGACCGGGAGGGAATTGGCAGATACGCAGTATTTT.

This clone was detected once. The rearrangement uses TRBV27 and TRBJ2-3; TRBD2 agrees at 10 bases. The CDR3 is made up of 16 amino acids. Per germline, CDR1 MNHEY and CDR2 SMNVEV (reference sequence). J gave up 6 bases and V 7 bases, and 13 bases lay outside the gene matches. As DNA, the CDR3 is TGTGCCAGCAATTACGGACTAGCGGCCTCAGGGGATACGCAGTATTTT. As protein: CASNYGLAASGDTQYF.

The chain employs TRBV6-5 and TRBJ1-1; D might be TRBD1 (6 bases). The CDR3 is 12 amino acids. Looked up from germline, CDR1 is MNHEY and CDR2 is SVGAGI. V lost 7 bases and J lost 4, with 10 bases in between. The CDR3, as DNA: TGTGCCAGCACCCGGGACACCACTGAAGCTTTCTTT. Its translation is CASTRDTTEAFF.

The chain is built from TRBV28 and TRBJ1-4, with TRBD1 matching 10 bases. Germline CDR1 MDHEN, CDR2 SYDVKM. Unmatched junction bases numbered 11, after V lost 6 bases and J lost 10 bases. This CDR3 is 15 amino acids long. CDR3 protein: CASSLPGTGAGKLFF. The CDR3 coding sequence is TGTGCCAGCAGCCTCCCCGGGACAGGGGCAGGAAAACTGTTTTTT.